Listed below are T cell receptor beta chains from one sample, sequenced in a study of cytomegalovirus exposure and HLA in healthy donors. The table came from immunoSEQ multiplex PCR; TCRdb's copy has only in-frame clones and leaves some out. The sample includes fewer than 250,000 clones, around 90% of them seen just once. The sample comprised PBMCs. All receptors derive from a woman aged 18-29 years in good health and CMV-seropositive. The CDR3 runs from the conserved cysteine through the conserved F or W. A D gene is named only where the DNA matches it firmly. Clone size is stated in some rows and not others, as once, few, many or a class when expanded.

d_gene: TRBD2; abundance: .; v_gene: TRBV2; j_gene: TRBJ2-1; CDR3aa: CASSELAASGTYNEQFF; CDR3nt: TGTGCCAGCAGTGAACTTGCGGCTAGCGGGACCTACAATGAGCAGTTCTTC
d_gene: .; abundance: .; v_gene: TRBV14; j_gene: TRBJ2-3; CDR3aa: CASSHSSRGTTDTQYF; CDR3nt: TGTGCCAGCAGCCACTCTAGCAGAGGAACCACAGATACGCAGTATTTT
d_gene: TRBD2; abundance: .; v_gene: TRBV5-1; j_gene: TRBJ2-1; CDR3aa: CASSSQAGGINNEQFF; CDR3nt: TGCGCCAGCAGCTCACAAGCGGGAGGGATTAACAATGAGCAGTTCTTC
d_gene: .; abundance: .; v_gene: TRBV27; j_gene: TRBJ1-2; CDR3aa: CASSLGRTSGYTF; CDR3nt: TGTGCCAGCAGTTTGGGCCGTACGAGTGGCTACACCTTC
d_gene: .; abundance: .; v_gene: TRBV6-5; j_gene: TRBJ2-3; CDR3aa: CASSGLNTDTQYF; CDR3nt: TGTGCCAGTTCGGGACTTAACACAGATACGCAGTATTTT
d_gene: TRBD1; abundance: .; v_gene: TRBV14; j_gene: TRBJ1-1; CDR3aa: CASSNRDRVNTEAFF; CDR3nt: TGTGCCAGCAGCAACCGGGACAGGGTGAACACTGAAGCTTTCTTT
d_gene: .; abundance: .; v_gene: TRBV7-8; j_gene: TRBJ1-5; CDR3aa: CASSLDRGFSNQPQHF; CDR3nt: TGTGCCAGCAGCTTAGACCGGGGTTTTAGCAATCAGCCCCAGCATTTT
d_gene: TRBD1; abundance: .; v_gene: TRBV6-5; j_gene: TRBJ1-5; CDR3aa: CASRVSGGSNQPQHF; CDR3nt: TGTGCCAGCAGGGTGTCAGGGGGAAGCAATCAGCCCCAGCATTTT
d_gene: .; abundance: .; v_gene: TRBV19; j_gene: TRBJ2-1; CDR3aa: CASSIRGFNEQFF; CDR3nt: TGTGCCAGTAGTATCCGCGGGTTTAATGAGCAGTTCTTC
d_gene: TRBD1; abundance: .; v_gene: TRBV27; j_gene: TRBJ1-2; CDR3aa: CASSFQGARGYTF; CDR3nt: TGTGCCAGCAGTTTTCAGGGGGCGAGGGGCTACACCTTC
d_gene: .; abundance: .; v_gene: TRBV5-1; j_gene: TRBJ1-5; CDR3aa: CASRGQGLIRSNQPQHF; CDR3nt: TGCGCCAGCAGGGGGCAGGGCCTAATTCGTAGCAATCAGCCCCAGCATTTT
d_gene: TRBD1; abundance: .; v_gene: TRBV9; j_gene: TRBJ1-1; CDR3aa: CASSETGGTEAFF; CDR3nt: TGTGCCAGCAGCGAGACAGGGGGCACTGAAGCTTTCTTT
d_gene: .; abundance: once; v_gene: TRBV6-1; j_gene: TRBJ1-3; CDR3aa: CASSDAVGGTPGNTIYF; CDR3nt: TGTGCCAGCAGTGATGCGGTCGGGGGGACGCCTGGAAACACCATATATTTT
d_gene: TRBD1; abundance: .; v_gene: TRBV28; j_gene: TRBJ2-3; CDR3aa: CASTQGGQVTDTQYF; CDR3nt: TGTGCCAGCACCCAAGGGGGACAGGTCACAGATACGCAGTATTTT
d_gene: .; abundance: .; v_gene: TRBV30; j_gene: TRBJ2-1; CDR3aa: CAWIQSAYNEQFF; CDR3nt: TGTGCCTGGATACAAAGCGCCTACAATGAGCAGTTCTTC
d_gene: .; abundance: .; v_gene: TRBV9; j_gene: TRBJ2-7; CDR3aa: CASSVGGSGLYEQYF; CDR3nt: TGTGCCAGCAGCGTAGGCGGTAGCGGACTCTACGAGCAGTACTTC
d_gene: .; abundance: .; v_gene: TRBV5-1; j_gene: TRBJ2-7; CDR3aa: CASSGPRTGVGSSYEQYF; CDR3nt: TGCGCCAGCAGCGGCCCCAGAACAGGGGTCGGGAGTTCCTACGAGCAGTACTTC
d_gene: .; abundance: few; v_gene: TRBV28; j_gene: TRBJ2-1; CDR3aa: CASDTRGVPSNNEQFF; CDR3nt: TGTGCCAGCGACACGCGGGGCGTTCCATCTAACAATGAGCAGTTCTTC
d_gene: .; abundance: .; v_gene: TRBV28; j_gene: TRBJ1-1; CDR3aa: CASSLDRRTEAFF; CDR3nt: TGTGCCAGCAGTTTGGACCGGAGGACTGAAGCTTTCTTT
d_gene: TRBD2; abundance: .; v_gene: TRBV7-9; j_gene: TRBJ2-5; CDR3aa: CASSLSLAVLQETQYF; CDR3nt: TGTGCCAGCAGCTTATCGCTAGCGGTTTTACAAGAGACCCAGTACTTC
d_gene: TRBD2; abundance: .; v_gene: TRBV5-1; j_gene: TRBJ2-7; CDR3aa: CASSTRPGLAGDSYEQYF; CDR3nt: TGCGCCAGCAGCACCAGGCCGGGACTAGCGGGAGATTCCTACGAGCAGTACTTC
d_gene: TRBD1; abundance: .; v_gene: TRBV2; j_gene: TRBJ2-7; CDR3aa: CASSAYLGQGPYEQYF; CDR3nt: TGTGCCAGCAGTGCCTACCTGGGACAGGGCCCCTACGAGCAGTACTTC
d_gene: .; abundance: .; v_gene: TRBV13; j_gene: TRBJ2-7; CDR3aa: CASSLNRDSEQYF; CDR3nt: TGTGCCAGCAGCTTAAACAGGGATAGCGAGCAGTACTTC
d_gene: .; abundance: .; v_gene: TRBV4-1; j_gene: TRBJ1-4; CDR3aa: CASSPLGSTNEKLFF; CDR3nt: TGCGCCAGCAGCCCCTTAGGGAGCACTAATGAAAAACTGTTTTTT
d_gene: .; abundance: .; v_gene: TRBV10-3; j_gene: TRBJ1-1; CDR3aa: CAISDRQVEAFF; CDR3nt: TGTGCCATCAGTGATAGGCAGGTTGAAGCTTTCTTT
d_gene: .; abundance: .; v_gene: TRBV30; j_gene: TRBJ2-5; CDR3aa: CAWVPEGASGRTQYF; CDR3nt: TGTGCCTGGGTCCCGGAAGGGGCTAGTGGGCGGACCCAGTACTTC
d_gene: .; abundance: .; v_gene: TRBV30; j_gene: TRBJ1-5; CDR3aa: CAWSVGVASNQPQHF; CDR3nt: TGTGCCTGGAGTGTTGGGGTAGCGAGCAATCAGCCCCAGCATTTT
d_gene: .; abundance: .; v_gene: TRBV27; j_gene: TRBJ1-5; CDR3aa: CASSPAAGRQYSNQPQHF; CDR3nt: TGTGCCAGCAGTCCCGCGGCGGGGCGCCAATATAGCAATCAGCCCCAGCATTTT
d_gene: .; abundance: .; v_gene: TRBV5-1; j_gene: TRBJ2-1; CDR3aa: CASSFGGSYNEQFF; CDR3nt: TGCGCCAGCAGCTTTGGGGGGTCCTACAATGAGCAGTTCTTC
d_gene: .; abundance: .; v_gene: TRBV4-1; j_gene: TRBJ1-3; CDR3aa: CASSSIGNTIYF; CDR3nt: TGCGCCAGCAGCTCTATCGGAAACACCATATATTTT
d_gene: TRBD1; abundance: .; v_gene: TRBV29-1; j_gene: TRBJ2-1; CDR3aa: CSVGTGSYNEQFF; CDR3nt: TGCAGCGTTGGGACAGGCTCCTACAATGAGCAGTTCTTC
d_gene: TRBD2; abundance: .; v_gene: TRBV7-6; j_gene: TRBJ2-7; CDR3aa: CASSLWASGSKEQYF; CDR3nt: TGTGCCAGCAGCTTATGGGCCAGCGGGAGTAAAGAGCAGTACTTC
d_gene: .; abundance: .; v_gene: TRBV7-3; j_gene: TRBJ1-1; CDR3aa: CASSLLQGWTEAFF; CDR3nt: TGTGCCAGCAGCTTACTCCAGGGGTGGACTGAAGCTTTCTTT
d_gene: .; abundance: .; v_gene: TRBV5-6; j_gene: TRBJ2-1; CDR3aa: CASSSLGSHEQFF; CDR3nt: TGTGCCAGCAGCTCGCTCGGGTCCCATGAGCAGTTCTTC
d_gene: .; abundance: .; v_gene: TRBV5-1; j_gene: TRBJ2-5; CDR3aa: CASSLAIGMTDQETQYF; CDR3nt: TGCGCCAGCAGCTTGGCCATTGGGATGACAGATCAAGAGACCCAGTACTTC
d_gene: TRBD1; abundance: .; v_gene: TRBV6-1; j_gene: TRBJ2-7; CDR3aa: CASSEWTGSYEQYF; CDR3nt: TGTGCCAGCAGTGAATGGACAGGGAGCTACGAGCAGTACTTC
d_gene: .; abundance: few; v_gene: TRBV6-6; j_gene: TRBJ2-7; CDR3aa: CASSSLDSLPYEQYF; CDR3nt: TGTGCCAGCAGTTCCTTGGACAGTCTCCCCTACGAGCAGTACTTC
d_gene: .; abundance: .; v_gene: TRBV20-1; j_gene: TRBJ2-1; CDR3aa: CSARVPGEQFF; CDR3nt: TGCAGTGCTAGAGTCCCCGGTGAGCAGTTCTTC